These T cell receptor beta chains were read from a single sample in a study of a mutant IDH1 vaccine in newly diagnosed glioma. Only in-frame clones appear in the TCRdb table, and some are missing; sequencing was by immunoSEQ multiplex PCR. The sample holds about 70,000 clones, around 80% seen once. The specimen comprised peripheral blood mononuclear cells (PBMCs), sampled from a glioma patient treated with radiotherapy, temozolomide or both. These receptors all stem from a woman between 18 and 29 years old with glioma. Some clones in this sample may be carry-over from other donors' samples. CDR3s include the opening cysteine and the closing phenylalanine or tryptophan. Each record gives: V gene, D gene, J gene, clone size, CDR3 DNA, CDR3 protein. A D gene is named only where the DNA matches it firmly. For some rows the clone size is stated as once, few or many, or as a class when expanded; others skip it.

>TRBV7-2|-|TRBJ1-5|-
TGTGCCAGCAGCTTAGACTCCGGGCCCCCGCTCAATCAGCCCCAGCATTTT
CASSLDSGPPLNQPQHF
>TRBV10-3|TRBD1|TRBJ1-1|few
TGTGCCATCAGTGAGTCGCGGGGGACAGACACTGAAGCTTTCTTT
CAISESRGTDTEAFF
>TRBV5-4|TRBD1|TRBJ2-5|-
TGTGCCAGCAGCACCGTAGACAGGGGGCCGACAGAGACCCAGTACTTC
CASSTVDRGPTETQYF
>TRBV4-2|TRBD1|TRBJ1-2|-
TGTGCCAGCAGCCAAGACGGGACAGGGTTACGTGGCTACACCTTC
CASSQDGTGLRGYTF
>TRBV7-9|-|TRBJ2-7|-
TGTGCCAGCAGCTACAGGGGAGGTGGGAGTGGGTACGAGCAGTACTTC
CASSYRGGGSGYEQYF
>TRBV4-3|TRBD1|TRBJ2-7|-
TGCGCCAGCAGCCAAGGGGACAGGGGGCCGACCGAGCAGTACTTC
CASSQGDRGPTEQYF
>TRBV9|TRBD2|TRBJ2-1|-
TGTGCCAGCAGCGGGGGAGCGGGGTCAGGCTACAATGAGCAGTTCTTC
CASSGGAGSGYNEQFF
>TRBV11-3|-|TRBJ1-1|few
TGTGCCAGCAGCTTTAAACGGGGCGGTGAAGCTTTCTTT
CASSFKRGGEAFF
>TRBV30|-|TRBJ2-1|-
TGTGCCTGGAGCCCTCTAGGGACTGTCTCCTACAATGAGCAGTTCTTC
CAWSPLGTVSYNEQFF
>TRBV6-5|TRBD2|TRBJ2-7|-
TGTGCCAGCCGAGCTAGCGGGAGGCCGGACGAGCAGTACTTC
CASRASGRPDEQYF
>TRBV12-5|TRBD2|TRBJ2-3|-
TGTGCTCCTTTAGCGGGAGGGCTCACGGCCGGTACGCAGTATTTT
CAPLAGGLTAGTQYF
>TRBV19|-|TRBJ1-1|-
TGTGCCAGTAGTATAGCAGGGCCGATGGGTGAAGCTTTCTTT
CASSIAGPMGEAFF
>TRBV9|TRBD1|TRBJ1-2|-
TGTGCCAGCAGCGTAGGAGCAGGGGGCGTTTATGGCTACACCTTC
CASSVGAGGVYGYTF
>TRBV5-1|-|TRBJ2-5|-
TGCGCCAGCAGCGTGAGAAAGGGGGTTGGAGAGACCCAGTACTTC
CASSVRKGVGETQYF
>TRBV2|-|TRBJ2-1|-
TGTGCCAGCATGGTGAATGAGCAGTTCTTC
CASMVNEQFF
>TRBV11-2|TRBD1|TRBJ1-1|few
TGTGCCAGCAGCTTAGCGGGGCCAGGGGGCATGAACACTGAAGCTTTCTTT
CASSLAGPGGMNTEAFF
>TRBV19|-|TRBJ1-5|-
TGTGCCAGTAGTATGTCCGGGGGCCCGGATCAGCCCCAGCATTTT
CASSMSGGPDQPQHF
>TRBV30|-|TRBJ1-2|-
TGTGCCTGGAGTATGGGGGACCGCTTCTATGGCTACACCTTC
CAWSMGDRFYGYTF
>TRBV10-2|-|TRBJ2-1|-
TGCGCCAGCAGTGAGTGGTCCGACAATGAGCAGTTCTTC
CASSEWSDNEQFF
>TRBV5-1|TRBD1|TRBJ1-2|-
TGCGCCAGCAGCACCAGACAGGGACGCTACACCTTC
CASSTRQGRYTF
>TRBV7-2|TRBD1|TRBJ1-4|-
TGTGCCAGCAGCCTACTAGGACAGGGAGATGAAAAACTGTTTTTT
CASSLLGQGDEKLFF
>TRBV5-6|-|TRBJ1-3|-
TGTGCCAGCAGCTTGGCGGGATCTGGAAACACCATATATTTT
CASSLAGSGNTIYF
>TRBV5-4|TRBD1|TRBJ2-2|-
TGTGCCAGCAGCCCGCGGGACAGGGCCACCGGGGAGCTGTTTTTT
CASSPRDRATGELFF
>TRBV29-1|-|TRBJ1-2|-
TGCAGCGTTGAAGTAGCAAGGGCGGGAGCTAACTATGGCTACACCTTC
CSVEVARAGANYGYTF
>TRBV2|-|TRBJ1-5|-
-
CASILGPGHDQPQHF
>TRBV5-4|-|TRBJ1-2|-
TGTGCCAGCAGCTCGGCCGGGACCGGCTATGGCTACACCTTC
CASSSAGTGYGYTF
>TRBV2|-|TRBJ1-1|-
TGTGCCAGCAGTGCGGGGGAGGGGGACACTGAAGCTTTCTTT
CASSAGEGDTEAFF
>TRBV7-9|-|TRBJ1-6|-
TGTGCCAGCAGCTTAGGGCCCCGAGATTCACCCCTCCACTTT
CASSLGPRDSPLHF
>TRBV6-6|TRBD1|TRBJ1-5|-
TGTGCCAGCACCAATGCGGACAGGGGCGGACAGCCCCAGCATTTT
CASTNADRGGQPQHF
>TRBV2|-|TRBJ1-2|few
TGTGCCAGCAGGGGTGTACAGGTTAGGGGTTCTAACTATGGCTACACCTTC
CASRGVQVRGSNYGYTF
>TRBV29-1|-|TRBJ2-7|-
TGCAGCGTTGAATGGGACCGTCCCTACGAGCAGTACTTC
CSVEWDRPYEQYF
>TRBV28|-|TRBJ1-2|-
TGTGCCGGTCGGTCGTACTATGGCTACACCTTC
CAGRSYYGYTF
>TRBV14|-|TRBJ1-2|once
TGTGCCAGCAGCCTTGACAGTCTTCGCTATGGCTACACCTTC
CASSLDSLRYGYTF
>TRBV27|-|TRBJ2-7|-
TGTGCCAGCAGTTTAGCCGCGACGGAGTCCTACGAGCAGTACTTC
CASSLAATESYEQYF
>TRBV30|-|TRBJ2-3|-
TGTGCCTGGAGCCCCCCGATAGGGGCGACCCCGACGCAGTATTTT
CAWSPPIGATPTQYF
>TRBV12-5|TRBD1|TRBJ1-5|-
TGTGCTAGTGGTTTGCCCGTCGCGGACAGGGGAGGTCAGCCCCAGCATTTT
CASGLPVADRGGQPQHF
>TRBV30|-|TRBJ1-2|-
TGTGCCTGGAGTCCAACGGGGGACGATGGCTACACCTTC
CAWSPTGDDGYTF
>TRBV13|-|TRBJ1-3|-
TGTGCCAGCAGCTTTGGGCAGGGTAACACCATATATTTT
CASSFGQGNTIYF
>TRBV14|-|TRBJ2-1|-
TGTGCCAGCAGCCCGCAGGCGACCTACAATGAGCAGTTCTTC
CASSPQATYNEQFF
>TRBV12-5|-|TRBJ2-7|-
TGTGCTAGTGCAAAGTCCTACGAGCAGTACTTC
CASAKSYEQYF
>TRBV29-1|-|TRBJ1-5|-
TGCAGCGTTGGGGGGGCCGGTCAGCCCCAGCATTTT
CSVGGAGQPQHF
>TRBV11-2|-|TRBJ2-1|few
TGTGCCAGCAGCTTAGGGGGACCCAAGCAGTTCTTC
CASSLGGPKQFF
>TRBV9|-|TRBJ2-2|-
TGTGCCAGCAGCCCCTTTATGGCGGGGAGGAACACCGGGGAGCTGTTTTTT
CASSPFMAGRNTGELFF
>TRBV19|TRBD1|TRBJ1-1|-
TGTGCCAGTAGTTACAGGGGGGGGACTGAAGCTTTCTTT
CASSYRGGTEAFF
>TRBV5-4|-|TRBJ2-7|once
TGTGCCAGCAGCTTGGAAAAGACGGGATCATACTACGAGCAGTACTTC
CASSLEKTGSYYEQYF
>TRBV29-1|TRBD1|TRBJ1-2|-
TGCAGCGGGGGGGACAGGGACGCAGGTGGCTACACCTTC
CSGGDRDAGGYTF
>TRBV6-1|TRBD1|TRBJ2-7|-
TGTGCCAGCAGTGAGGCGACAGGGGCATATTCCTACGAGCAGTACTTC
CASSEATGAYSYEQYF
>TRBV7-2|TRBD2|TRBJ2-7|-
TGTGCCAGCAGCTCCGGGACTAAGTACGAGCAGTACTTC
CASSSGTKYEQYF
>TRBV7-2|-|TRBJ1-3|-
TGTGCCAGCAGCTTAGGCCCACAGCGCTCTGGAAACACCATATATTTT
CASSLGPQRSGNTIYF
>TRBV5-4|-|TRBJ2-1|once
TGTGCCAGCAGCTTTGGCCAAGAGCAGTTCTTC
CASSFGQEQFF
>TRBV14|-|TRBJ2-7|-
TGTGCCAGCAGCCAAGCCCTCTACGAGCAGTACTTC
CASSQALYEQYF
>TRBV9|-|TRBJ1-1|-
TGTGCCAGCAGCTTTGGGGAGGCTGAAGCTTTCTTT
CASSFGEAEAFF
>TRBV5-1|-|TRBJ1-2|-
TGCGCCAGCAGCCTGGATCGGGGGACAAATTTCAACTATGGCTACACCTTC
CASSLDRGTNFNYGYTF
>TRBV6-5|-|TRBJ2-7|-
TGTGCCAGCAGGGACGCGGGGACCGTTTACGAGCAGTACTTC
CASRDAGTVYEQYF
>TRBV4-2|-|TRBJ1-3|-
TGTGCCAGCAGTCGACAGTTCTCTGGAAACACCATATATTTT
CASSRQFSGNTIYF
>TRBV14|-|TRBJ2-3|-
TGTGCCAGCAGCCAAAGGGTCGGGGGCGTAAGCACAGATACGCAGTATTTT
CASSQRVGGVSTDTQYF
>TRBV15|-|TRBJ1-2|-
TGTGCCACCAGCAGAGATTTAGGGGGCTATGGCTACACCTTC
CATSRDLGGYGYTF